Presented here are 11 T cell receptor beta chains from one specimen sequenced in a study of shared T cell receptors in the human thymus (dated by TCRdb to about 2021). The library relied on the immunoSEQ multiplex PCR assay. Here the immuneACCESS table is served through TCRdb, limited to in-frame sequences with V and J called. Missing clones are a known gap in these copies; in checked studies unresolved V genes cover under half, and the rest lacks a known reason. For this sample there are about 660,000 clones; more than 75% appear just once. Together, the top ten hold about 0.01% of the sample. Separately, the same data were catalogued under a study of human thymus T cells.

Sequenced: thymocytes. All receptors derive from a boy less than two years old with a congenital heart defect. Donor details come from another sample of the same person, matched by shared clones.

This chain uses TRBV4-1 with TRBJ1-5; 10 bases fit TRBD1. With 1 base clipped from V and 0 bases from J, the junction kept 3 bases outside the gene matches. The CDR3 totals 17 residues. Germline CDR1 and CDR2: MGHRA and YSYEKL. The DNA of the CDR3 is TGCGCCAGCAGCCAAGGCCGGGACAGGGGTAGCAATCAGCCCCAGCATTTT. It translates to CASSQGRDRGSNQPQHF.

This chain links TRBV5-1 with TRBJ1-2; TRBD1 might be the D (5 bases). Trimming took off 3 bases at V and 3 bases at J, with 9 bases between the two ends. This CDR3 is built from 13 residues. Germline lookup yields CDR1 SGHRS and CDR2 YFSETQ. The CDR3 loop reads CASSSDTYYGYTF. In DNA, the CDR3 is TGCGCCAGCAGCTCGGACACCTACTATGGCTACACCTTC.

The genes are TRBV4-3 and TRBJ1-2, with 8 nucleotides matching TRBD1. There are 13 residues in the CDR3. CDR1 LGHNA and CDR2 YSLEER come from the germline V gene. V lost 3 bases and J lost 7; bases outside the gene matches: 4. CDR3 DNA sequence: TGCGCCAGCAGCCAGAGACAGGGGTCTGGCTACACCTTC. Amino acid sequence: CASSQRQGSGYTF.

The chain links TRBV5-5 to TRBJ1-2; D ambiguous. V lost 5 bases, J lost 8 bases, and 13 bases lay in between. The germline V gene encodes CDR1 SGHKS and CDR2 YYEKEE (reference sequence). The CDR3 totals 12 residues. The CDR3 DNA follows: TGTGCCAGCAGGGGCGAGTGGGAGGGCTACACCTTC. Translating it yields CASRGEWEGYTF.

The V gene is TRBV27, the J gene TRBJ2-7, with 8 positions matching TRBD2. The CDR3 is 18 amino acids. The germline V gene has CDR1 MNHEY and CDR2 SMNVEV (reference sequence). The ends lost 7 bases at V and 3 bases at J; junction bases unmatched: 20. CDR3 coding DNA: TGTGCCAGCACTATTCGGGGGGGTCGGGACCCGGCGGGCTACGAGCAGTACTTC. Its translation: CASTIRGGRDPAGYEQYF.

This chain links TRBV27 with TRBJ1-1; weak D call: TRBD1 (5 bases). V lost 0 bases and J lost 0, with 8 bases in between. Germline values: CDR1 MNHEY, CDR2 SMNVEV (reference sequence). This CDR3 is built from 15 residues. CDR3: CASSLSSDMNTEAFF. The CDR3 coding sequence is TGTGCCAGCAGTTTATCCTCGGACATGAACACTGAAGCTTTCTTT.

The chain recombines TRBV7-6 with TRBJ1-5; a weak D match, TRBD1 (6 bases). CDR3 length equals 16 residues. The V end lost 1 base, the J end lost 1 base, and 11 bases lay between the germline ends. Germline V gene sequence: CDR1 SGHVS, CDR2 FNYEAQ. Written as DNA, the CDR3 is TGTGCCAGCAGCTTAGGGGGGCTTGGCAGCAATCAGCCCCAGCATTTT. Translation: CASSLGGLGSNQPQHF.

This clone was counted a single time. V is TRBV6-5 and J is TRBJ2-1, with TRBD2 as a possible D gene (5 bases). The germline V gene encodes CDR1 MNHEY and CDR2 SVGAGI. V was trimmed by 0 bases and J by 12 bases, leaving 15 bases between them. The CDR3 loop spans 14 amino acids. The DNA for the CDR3 is TGTGCCAGCAGTTACTCCAGCGGTGATTTTGCGCAGTTCTTC. Amino acids: CASSYSSGDFAQFF.

The chain combines TRBV14 with TRBJ2-1; 8 nucleotides align to TRBD2. V was pared by 3 bases and J by 0 bases, with 7 bases of the junction left unmatched. The CDR3 totals 17 residues. CDR1 is SGHDN, CDR2 FVKESK, per germline. CDR3 coding DNA: TGTGCCAGCAGCCAGGCGGGAGGACCAAGCTCCTACAATGAGCAGTTCTTC. Protein sequence: CASSQAGGPSSYNEQFF.

The chain carries TRBV19 and TRBJ1-1, with 7 bases lining up with TRBD1. J was trimmed by 1 base and V by 6 bases; bases with no gene match: 5. The CDR3 extends over 14 amino acids. Per the germline V gene, CDR1 is LNHDA and CDR2 is SQIVND (reference sequence). CDR3 residues: CASSGSGGNTEAFF. CDR3 in DNA: TGTGCCAGTAGCGGGTCAGGGGGGAACACTGAAGCTTTCTTT.

This sequence joins TRBV5-4 and TRBJ2-2; 15 bases line up with TRBD2. Trimming cost V 5 bases and J 4 bases; bases outside gene matches: 6. Germline CDR1 and CDR2: SGHNT and YYREEE (reference sequence). The CDR3 covers 17 residues. The CDR3 loop is CASRPGLAGGGTGELFF. CDR3 sequence (DNA): TGTGCCAGCAGACCGGGACTAGCGGGAGGAGGCACCGGGGAGCTGTTTTTT.